The T cell receptor beta chain under discussion was sequenced for a study of blood T cell repertoires in COVID-19. About the study: Sources were T cells, B-cell-depleted T cells, or PBMCs; the material itself was cDNA or gDNA.

The CDR3 contains 15 residues. CDR1 and CDR2 from the germline V gene are WSHSY and SAAADI. Trimming left V 6 bases short and J 4 bases short, with 16 bases between. Profiled with immunoSEQ multiplex PCR; TCRdb holds only in-frame clones, not every one. Of some 44,000 clones listed, roughly nine tenths are singletons. The TCR comes from a man aged 50 to 60 with active COVID-19. Sequencing used peripheral blood. This chain connects TRBV10-2 to TRBJ2-1, with a weak D call TRBD2 (5 bases). This CDR3 reads CASRSGFRVYNEQFF. In nucleotides, the CDR3 is TGCGCCAGCAGATCGGGGTTCCGCGTGTACAATGAGCAGTTCTTC.